The entry below gives a single T cell receptor (beta chain) sequence along with its context. Its antigen remains unidentified. Sequencing used immunoSEQ multiplex PCR; TCRdb keeps in-frame clones, though not all of them. This table has 740,000 or so clones, about 80% appearing once. Each of the donors was a healthy adult who was HIV-negative and had not had a recent acute infection or vaccination. These data come from a study of shared clonotypes between healthy human individuals. General study results and limits: Non-shared clonotypes had lower generation probabilities than clonotypes shared by all four sorted-subset donors. A handful of donors showed sharing of around 5.3% of naive CD4 clonotypes.

Germline CDR1 is MDHEN and CDR2 is SYDVKM. The V and J ends lost 6 bases and 8 bases, in that order; junction bases with no gene match: 10. The CDR3 is 15 residues long. The sequence was obtained from a woman in her 30s in good health. Sequencing was carried out using memory CD4+ T cells sorted from blood. Subset given: CD45RA-negative fraction. The chain recombines TRBV28 with TRBJ2-1, with TRBD2 matching 10 bases. As DNA, the CDR3 is TGTGCCAGCAGCACTCGAGCGGGAGGGAGCTATGAGCAGTTCTTC. Translation: CASSTRAGGSYEQFF.